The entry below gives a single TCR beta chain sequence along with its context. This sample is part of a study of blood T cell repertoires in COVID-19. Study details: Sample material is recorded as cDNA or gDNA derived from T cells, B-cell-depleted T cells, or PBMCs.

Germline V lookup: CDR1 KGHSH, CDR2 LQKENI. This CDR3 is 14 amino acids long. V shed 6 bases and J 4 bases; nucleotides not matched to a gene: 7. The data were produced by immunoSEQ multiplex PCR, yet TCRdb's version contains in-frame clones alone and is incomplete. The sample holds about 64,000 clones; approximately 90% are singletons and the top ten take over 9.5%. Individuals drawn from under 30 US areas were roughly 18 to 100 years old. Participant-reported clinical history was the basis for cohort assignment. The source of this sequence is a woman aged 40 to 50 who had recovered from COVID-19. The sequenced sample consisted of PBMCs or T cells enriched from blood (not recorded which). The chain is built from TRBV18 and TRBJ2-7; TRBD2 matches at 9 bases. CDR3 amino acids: CASSSAGGGYEQYF. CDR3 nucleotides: TGTGCCAGCTCCTCGGCGGGGGGGGGATACGAGCAGTACTTC. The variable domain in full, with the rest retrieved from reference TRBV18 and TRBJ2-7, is NAGVMQNPRHLVRRRGQEARLRCSPMKGHSHVYWYRQLPEEGLKFMVYLQKENIIDESGMPKERFSAEFPKEGPSILRIQQVVRGDSAAYFCASSSAGGGYEQYFGPGTRLTVT.